A selection of T cell receptor beta chains follows, all from one sample in a study of breast tumors, draining lymph nodes, adjacent tissues. TCRdb fed the multiplex PCR reads into MiXCR, producing one record per CDR3 protein. The table lists 150,000 to 200,000 distinct CDR3 sequences, about 33% of them singletons. Source material: axillary lymph node tissue. These receptors all stem from a female donor with breast cancer. Some clones in this sample may be carry-over from other donors' samples. Each CDR3 is given with its conserved first and last residue. The D gene is left open where the match is weak. Clone size is shown for a subset of rows, as once, few, many or a class of expanded clone.

TRBJ2-5 TRBD2 NA TRBV7-7 CASSSGLAGGKQETQYF TGTGCTAGCAGCTCGGGACTAGCGGGGGGGAAACAAGAGACCCAGTACTTC
TRBJ1-1 NA NA TRBV2 CASSSYGGRTEAFF TGTGCCAGCAGTTCATACGGGGGCAGGACTGAAGCCTTCTTT
TRBJ2-3 NA many TRBV9 CASSAEDVIDTQYF TGTGCCAGCAGCGCTGAGGATGTGATAGATACGCAGTATTTT
TRBJ2-5 TRBD1 many TRBV24-1 CATSDPFPGQGKQETQYF TGTGCCACCAGTGATCCCTTCCCAGGACAGGGAAAACAAGAGACCCAGTACTTC
TRBJ2-7 TRBD2 many TRBV7-8 CASSLTGGDEQYF TGTGCCAGCAGCTTAACGGGAGGCGACGAGCAGTACTTC
TRBJ1-2 NA NA TRBV19 CASSPSAQDYGYTF TGTGCCAGTAGTCCTAGCGCACAGGACTATGGCTACACCTTC
TRBJ2-3 NA NA TRBV6-6 CAIPRGPWSTGELLYF TGTGCCATCCCCCGGGGACCCTGGAGCACCGGGGAGCTGTTGTATTTT
TRBJ1-4 NA NA TRBV20-1 CSARKGLEEKLFF TGCAGTGCTAGGAAGGGTTTAGAGGAAAAACTGTTTTTT
TRBJ2-1 NA many TRBV15 CATSTVGQREFF TGTGCCACCAGCACAGTGGGACAAAGGGAGTTCTTC
TRBJ1-1 NA NA TRBV6-2/TRBV6-3 CATGHMNTEAFF TGTGCCACCGGACACATGAACACTGAAGCTTTCTTT
TRBJ1-2 TRBD1 NA TRBV11-3 CASSLEPTGDTF TGTGCCAGCAGCTTAGAGCCCACAGGGGACACCTTC
TRBJ2-2 NA many TRBV9 CASSVHSINTGELFF TGTGCCAGCAGCGTACACAGCATAAACACCGGGGAGCTGTTTTTT
TRBJ2-5 TRBD1 many TRBV29-1 CSVLTGGPETQYF TGCAGCGTACTCACAGGGGGCCCAGAGACCCAGTACTTC
TRBJ2-2 NA NA TRBV6-6 CASMIGELFF TGTGCCAGCATGATCGGGGAGCTGTTTTTT
TRBJ1-2 NA many TRBV10-1 CASSAEAVGGYTF TGCGCCAGCAGTGCGGAGGCAGTGGGAGGCTACACCTTC
TRBJ2-5 TRBD2 many TRBV20-1 CSARPYQGLAGGGGETQYF TGCAGTGCTAGACCCTACCAGGGACTAGCGGGAGGAGGGGGAGAGACCCAGTACTTC
TRBJ1-6 TRBD1 few TRBV19 CASRTSWGTGQEGNSPLRF TGTGCCAGTAGGACCTCCTGGGGGACAGGGCAGGAGGGTAATTCACCCCTCCGCTTT
TRBJ2-7 TRBD2 many TRBV19 CASSPGTSGSYEQYF TGTGCCAGCAGTCCCGGGACTAGCGGGAGTTACGAGCAGTACTTC
TRBJ2-1 NA NA TRBV29-1 CSVELGDEQFF TGCAGCGTAGAGCTGGGAGATGAGCAGTTCTTC
TRBJ1-2 NA many TRBV19 CASSIGRVGGYTF TGTGCCAGTAGTATAGGCAGGGTTGGAGGCTACACCTTC
TRBJ2-3 NA NA TRBV19 CASRLVSTDTQYF TGTGCCAGTAGACTAGTCAGCACAGATACGCAGTATTTT
TRBJ1-4 TRBD1 many TRBV11-3 CASSSGTGGEKLFF TGTGCCAGCAGCTCCGGGACAGGAGGCGAAAAACTGTTTTTT
TRBJ1-2 NA few TRBV20-1 CSASQKTTGTLKGYTF TGCAGTGCTAGCCAGAAAACTACAGGGACCCTAAAGGGCTACACCTTC
TRBJ1-2 NA many TRBV14 CASSQEVNPGYGYTF TGTGCCAGCAGCCAAGAGGTGAACCCGGGCTATGGCTACACCTTC
TRBJ2-1 NA many TRBV10-3 CAMGGNQDEQFF TGTGCCATGGGGGGCAATCAAGATGAGCAGTTCTTC
TRBJ2-7 NA many TRBV19 CASSQGFGFYEQYF TGTGCCAGTAGCCAGGGGTTTGGGTTCTACGAGCAGTACTTC
TRBJ2-7 TRBD2 NA TRBV28 CASSLLAGTYEQYF TGTGCCAGCAGTTTACTAGCGGGGACCTACGAGCAGTACTTC
TRBJ2-1 TRBD2 few TRBV4-2 CASSRPPGTSENNEQFF TGTGCCAGCAGCCGGCCCCCCGGGACTAGCGAAAACAATGAGCAGTTCTTC
TRBJ2-1 TRBD2 many TRBV4-2 CASSQETPGLAGRNEQFF TGTGCCAGCAGCCAAGAAACACCGGGACTAGCGGGCCGAAATGAGCAGTTCTTC
TRBJ2-1 TRBD1 NA TRBV7-9 CASSLRQGDKQFF TGTGCCAGCAGCTTACGACAGGGGGATAAGCAGTTCTTC
TRBJ2-7 NA NA TRBV27 CASWTNEQYF TGTGCCAGCTGGACAAATGAGCAGTACTTC
TRBJ2-5 TRBD2 NA TRBV15 CATSTGLRGGETQYF TGTGCCACCAGCACCGGGTTGCGGGGGGGGGAGACCCAGTACTTC
TRBJ1-5 NA NA TRBV6-5 CASSYTKTGSAQHF TGTGCCAGCAGTTACACCAAGACAGGATCGGCCCAGCATTTT
TRBJ2-7 NA many TRBV30 CAWSFGRVSYEQYF TGTGCCTGGAGTTTCGGACGGGTCTCCTACGAGCAGTACTTC
TRBJ1-5 TRBD1 NA TRBV29-1 CSVEREQGRGQPQHF TGCAGCGTGGAGCGGGAACAGGGGAGAGGTCAGCCCCAGCATTTT
TRBJ1-5 NA NA TRBV15 CATSRDPGSQETQHF TGTGCCACCAGCAGAGATCCGGGCAGTCAAGAGACCCAGCATTTT
TRBJ2-2 NA NA TRBV29-1 CSVEGGVGELFF TGCAGCGTTGAAGGAGGCGTGGGGGAGCTGTTTTTT
TRBJ2-7 TRBD1 many TRBV30 CAWGTGSGEQYF TGTGCCTGGGGGACAGGGTCAGGCGAGCAGTACTTC
TRBJ1-2 TRBD1 NA TRBV5-6 CASSLAGGPNNYSHTF TGTGCCAGCAGCTTGGCAGGGGGGCCCAATAACTATAGCCACACCTTC
TRBJ1-5 NA NA TRBV28 CASSSGSGNQPQHF TGTGCCAGCAGTTCAGGGTCGGGCAATCAGCCCCAGCATTTT
TRBJ2-1 TRBD1 many TRBV12-3/TRBV12-4 CASTNGGQGINEQFF TGTGCCAGCACCAATGGGGGACAGGGAATAAATGAGCAGTTCTTC
TRBJ2-7 NA many TRBV10-3 CAISGGGAGYEQYF TGTGCCATCAGTGGGGGCGGTGCCGGCTACGAGCAGTACTTC
TRBJ1-2 NA NA TRBV20-1 CSARSPANYAYAF TGCAGTGCTAGATCCCCGGCTAACTATGCCTACGCCTTC
TRBJ1-1 NA few TRBV6-2/TRBV6-3 CATKGWNTEAFF TGTGCCACCAAAGGGTGGAACACTGAAGCTTTCTTT
TRBJ1-2 NA few TRBV5-4 CASSLKGSGSGYTF TGTGCCAGCAGCTTGAAGGGCTCGGGCAGCGGCTACACCTTC
TRBJ2-7 NA many TRBV7-8 CASSLDLGPREQYF TGTGCCAGCAGCTTAGACCTAGGCCCCCGTGAGCAGTACTTC
TRBJ2-1 TRBD2 many TRBV6-1 CASGLLAGGFEQFF TGTGCCAGCGGATTACTAGCGGGAGGGTTTGAGCAGTTCTTC
TRBJ2-7 TRBD1 once TRBV15 CATSGRDSAYPEQYF TGTGCCACCAGCGGACGGGACAGCGCCTATCCTGAGCAGTACTTC
TRBJ2-3 TRBD1 many TRBV5-1 CASQLPGQGSSDTQYF TGCGCCAGTCAACTGCCGGGACAGGGGAGTTCAGATACGCAGTATTTT
TRBJ2-3 NA few TRBV6-5 CASSHSALGDTQYF TGTGCCAGCAGTCACTCGGCACTAGGGGATACGCAGTATTTT